The T cell receptor (beta chain) under discussion was sequenced for a study of CD8 T cells in ankylosing spondylitis. V gave up 6 bases and J gave up 3 bases; unmatched junction bases: 5. CDR3 length equals 14 residues. CDR1 and CDR2 from the germline V gene are LNHDA and SQIVND (reference sequence). With respect to this clonotype: Its antigen is as yet unknown.

Each TCR beta library was made by quantitative 5'-RACE that incorporated molecular barcodes. Using its own MiXCR run on the 5' RACE reads, TCRdb lists one record per CDR3 protein. The sample lists about 440,000 distinct CDR3 sequences; over 15% were seen once. The study's findings and limits: A TCR beta motif of about eight highly homologous variants appeared characteristic of ankylosing spondylitis blood. Disease-linked clones reportedly concentrated significantly in matched ankylosing spondylitis synovial fluid.

Sequencing used blood, either unsorted or a sorted T cell fraction (not recorded which). The rearrangement links TRBV19 to TRBJ2-7, with 10 bases that match TRBD1. The sequence was collected from a male donor with ankylosing spondylitis. CDR3 DNA: TGTGCCAGTAGGCGACAGGGGGCGGACTACGAGCAGTACTTC. It is translated as CASRRQGADYEQYF.